Following are 4 T cell receptor beta chains from one sample sequenced in a study of T cells after yellow fever vaccination. From the 5' RACE reads, TCRdb called clonotypes with MiXCR, one entry per CDR3 protein. The sample holds 550,000 to 750,000 distinct CDR3 sequences, roughly 13% seen once. Sample: PBMCs, taken on the day of the yellow fever booster vaccination. The origin of the receptors is a man aged 25 to 45 who received the YFV17D yellow fever vaccine.

This rearrangement joins TRBV7-9 to TRBJ2-7; 8 nucleotides align to TRBD1. V was clipped by 7 bases and J by 6 bases; unmatched bases: 2. Per the germline V gene, CDR1 is SEHNR and CDR2 is FQNEAQ (reference sequence). The CDR3 extends over 11 amino acids. Written as DNA, the CDR3 is TGTGCCAGCACGACAGGGGTCGAGCAGTACTTC. Its translation: CASTTGVEQYF.

J is TRBJ2-7 and V is TRBV7-2; TRBD1 might be the D (6 bases). Trimming cost V 1 base and J 6 bases, with 16 bases left between them. CDR3 length equals 15 residues. Germline V gene lookup returns CDR1 SGHTA and CDR2 FQGNSA. In DNA, the CDR3 is TGTGCCAGCAGCTTAGGGGCAGGGGATGTGGGCGAGCAGTACTTC. The encoded protein is CASSLGAGDVGEQYF. The whole variable domain, remainder taken from reference TRBV7-2 and TRBJ2-7, is GAGVSQSPSNKVTEKGKDVELRCDPISGHTALYWYRQSLGQGLEFLIYFQGNSAPDKSGLPSDRFSAERTGGSVSTLTIQRTQQEDSAVYLCASSLGAGDVGEQYFGPGTRLTVT.

In this sample, this clonotype turned up a few times. The chain combines TRBV5-1 with TRBJ2-1, with D unresolved. There are 13 residues in the CDR3. Germline lookup yields CDR1 SGHRS and CDR2 YFSETQ. V was clipped by 0 bases and J by 9 bases, with 10 bases between them. CDR3 residues: CASSLAGLSEQFF. In DNA, the CDR3 is TGCGCCAGCAGCTTGGCAGGCCTCAGTGAGCAGTTCTTC.

This CDR3 reads CASRDRATNEKLFF. CDR3 nucleotide sequence: TGTGCCAGCCGGGACCGCGCAACTAATGAAAAACTGTTTTTT. The J gene is TRBJ1-4, the V gene TRBV6-1, with a weak D call TRBD1 (5 bases). The CDR3 consists of 14 residues. Germline V gene data show CDR1 as MNHNS and CDR2 as SASEGT. V lost 8 bases to trimming and J lost 0 bases, with 10 bases between them.